The 29 T cell receptor beta chains reported below all come from one sample, sequenced in a study of cytomegalovirus exposure and HLA in healthy donors. Use of 60 Vbeta and 13 Jbeta primers characterized the PCR. Sequencing was performed with immunoSEQ multiplex PCR; in TCRdb, only in-frame clones are kept and a portion is missing. The table has about 120,000 clones, around 77% seen once. Sequenced: PBMCs. These receptors all come from a man aged 45 to 65 in good health and CMV-seropositive.

J is TRBJ1-5 and V is TRBV6-1; the D is unclear. V gave up 3 bases and J gave up 7 bases, with 10 bases separating them. The CDR3 loop spans 13 amino acids. The germline V gene encodes CDR1 MNHNS and CDR2 SASEGT. CDR3 DNA: TGTGCCAGCAGTGATTCTTGGGCCCAGCCCCAGCATTTT. Protein product: CASSDSWAQPQHF.

V is TRBV7-9 and J is TRBJ2-7; D is possibly TRBD2 (5 bases). Trimming left V 7 bases short and J 9 bases short, with 19 bases between. The CDR3 is made up of 13 amino acids. Germline loops: CDR1 SEHNR, CDR2 FQNEAQ (reference sequence). For the CDR3, the DNA is TGTGCCAGCACACGCGGGTTACAGCTGGGGCAGTACTTC. This encodes CASTRGLQLGQYF.

The V gene is TRBV30, the J gene TRBJ1-3; a possible D gene is TRBD1 (5 bases). CDR3 length: 14 amino acids. CDR1 is GTSNPN, CDR2 SVGIG, per germline (reference sequence). The V end was cut by 1 base, the J end by 9 bases, with 16 bases between. CDR3 sequence: CAWSGQGTRGTIYF. CDR3 nucleotides: TGTGCCTGGAGTGGGCAGGGAACTCGAGGCACCATATATTTT.

This clone was counted between two and nine times. The V call is TRBV30, the J call TRBJ1-5; unclear D gene. The CDR3 runs to 12 residues. CDR1 and CDR2 from the germline V gene are GTSNPN and SVGIG (reference sequence). The V gene lost 3 bases and the J gene lost 3 bases, with 6 bases spanning the gap. This CDR3 reads CAWSSSNQPQHF. The CDR3 DNA sequence: TGTGCCTGGAGCAGTTCCAATCAGCCCCAGCATTTT. Filled out from reference TRBV30 and TRBJ1-5, the complete variable domain reads SQTIHQWPATLVQPVGSPLSLECTVEGTSNPNLYWYRQAAGRGLQLLFYSVGIGQISSEVPQNLSASRPQDRQFILSSKKLLLSDSGFYLCAWSSSNQPQHFGDGTRLSIL.

The rearrangement uses TRBV11-2 and TRBJ1-2; 7 nucleotides agree with TRBD1. Germline loops: CDR1 SGHAT, CDR2 FQNNGV. V lost 4 bases, J lost 0 bases, and 8 bases stayed unmatched. The CDR3 extends over 16 amino acids. This CDR3 reads CASSWETGPPNYGYTF. The CDR3 DNA follows: TGTGCCAGCAGCTGGGAGACAGGGCCCCCTAACTATGGCTACACCTTC.

The genes are TRBV13 and TRBJ2-2, with 7 bases that match TRBD1. V shed 1 base and J 10 bases; nucleotides not matched to a gene: 6. Germline V gene data show CDR1 as PRHDT and CDR2 as FYEKMQ (reference sequence). The CDR3 totals 14 residues. CDR3: CASSLEDRATELFF. CDR3 bases: TGTGCCAGCAGCTTAGAAGACAGGGCTACGGAGCTGTTTTTT.

This chain connects TRBV28 to TRBJ1-1; the D gene is possibly TRBD1 (6 bases). The CDR3 has 14 amino acids. V was trimmed by 3 bases and J by 0 bases, leaving 8 bases between them. Germline loops: CDR1 MDHEN, CDR2 SYDVKM. The CDR3 DNA sequence: TGTGCCAGCAGTTTGGACAGCCTGAACACTGAAGCTTTCTTT. It is translated as CASSLDSLNTEAFF.

The chain recombines TRBV30 with TRBJ1-2; D gene unclear. Between the trimmed V and J ends, which lost 0 bases and 0 bases, there was a span of 11 bases. CDR3 size: 15 residues. CDR1 and CDR2 from the germline V gene are GTSNPN and SVGIG (reference sequence). In nucleotides, the CDR3 is TGTGCCTGGAGTGTCGGTCCGGGAACTAACTATGGCTACACCTTC. It yields the protein CAWSVGPGTNYGYTF.

The chain couples TRBV29-1 to TRBJ1-2; D is unresolved. The V end lost 2 bases, the J end lost 8 bases, and 15 bases lay between the germline ends. The germline V gene encodes CDR1 SQVTM and CDR2 ANQGSEA. This CDR3 has 13 amino acids. The CDR3: CSVETSSRRGYTF. CDR3 DNA sequence: TGCAGCGTTGAAACCTCGTCCCGGCGGGGCTACACCTTC. The full variable domain, with the rest looked up from reference TRBV29-1 and TRBJ1-2, is SAVISQKPSRDICQRGTSLTIQCQVDSQVTMMFWYRQQPGQSLTLIATANQGSEATYESGFVIDKFPISRPNLTFSTLTVSNMSPEDSSIYLCSVETSSRRGYTFGSGTRLTVV.

This clone was recorded a few times. The chain is built from TRBV5-1 and TRBJ2-2, with a weak D call TRBD1 (6 bases). Trimming removed 4 bases at V and 4 bases at J, with 14 bases between. The germline V gene encodes CDR1 SGHRS and CDR2 YFSETQ. The CDR3 runs 15 residues. CDR3 DNA: TGCGCCAGCAGCGAAACAGGGAAGAGCACCGGGGAGCTGTTTTTT. It encodes CASSETGKSTGELFF.

This clone appeared once. This chain links TRBV28 with TRBJ2-5, with 9 bases aligning to TRBD1. There are 16 residues in the CDR3. Germline V gene lookup returns CDR1 MDHEN and CDR2 SYDVKM. V was clipped by 7 bases and J by 4 bases; unmatched bases: 13. The CDR3 coding sequence is TGTGCCAGCACCTCCGCCGGACAGGGGCGGCGAGAGACCCAGTACTTC. Protein product: CASTSAGQGRRETQYF.

This clone has only one observation. The V and J genes are TRBV6-1 and TRBJ1-4; 7 bases map to TRBD1. CDR1 is MNHNS, CDR2 SASEGT, per germline. V gave up 2 bases and J gave up 0 bases; unmatched junction bases: 6. The CDR3 runs to 17 residues. DNA of the CDR3: TGTGCCAGCAGTGAAAAGGACAGGTCCCCAACTAATGAAAAACTGTTTTTT. The encoded protein is CASSEKDRSPTNEKLFF.

The chain couples TRBV6-5 to TRBJ2-7; D is possibly TRBD2 (5 bases). The CDR3 sequence is 13 residues long. Trimming cost V 3 bases and J 7 bases, with 13 bases left between them. The germline CDR1 and CDR2 sequences are MNHEY and SVGAGI. In DNA form, the CDR3 reads TGTGCCAGCAGTTATGAGAGAGGGTCGGAGCAGTACTTC. Its protein product is CASSYERGSEQYF.

This chain uses TRBV9 with TRBJ2-1, with no clear D. Germline lookup yields CDR1 SGDLS and CDR2 YYNGEE. The CDR3 loop spans 15 amino acids. The V end lost 0 bases, the J end lost 3 bases, and 10 bases lay between the germline ends. CDR3: CASSVAPTDYNEQFF. In DNA, the CDR3 is TGTGCCAGCAGCGTAGCCCCTACCGACTACAATGAGCAGTTCTTC.

This sequence joins TRBV6-5 and TRBJ1-5, with unresolved D. Germline loops: CDR1 MNHEY, CDR2 SVGAGI. V lost 5 bases and J 4 bases, leaving 6 bases between the germline ends. This CDR3 has 12 amino acids. CDR3 residues: CASSEGNQPQHF. DNA of the CDR3: TGTGCCAGCAGTGAGGGTAATCAGCCCCAGCATTTT.

The J gene is TRBJ1-1, the V gene TRBV29-1; 12 bases align to TRBD1. Per germline, CDR1 SQVTM and CDR2 ANQGSEA. The CDR3 spans 12 residues. V gave up 7 bases and J gave up 8 bases; unmatched junction bases: 5. This CDR3 reads CSAQGQGAEAFF. In DNA form, the CDR3 reads TGCAGCGCTCAGGGACAGGGGGCCGAAGCTTTCTTT.

The chain recombines TRBV19 with TRBJ1-1, with 7 positions matching TRBD1. Germline V lookup: CDR1 LNHDA, CDR2 SQIVND (reference sequence). With 8 bases clipped from V and 4 bases from J, the junction kept 7 bases outside the gene matches. This CDR3 contains 13 residues. The CDR3 DNA reads TGTGCCAGTTCGGGTAGGGGGCCCACTGAAGCTTTCTTT. Its protein is CASSGRGPTEAFF. The whole variable domain, filled in from reference TRBV19 and TRBJ1-1, reads DGGITQSPKYLFRKEGQNVTLSCEQNLNHDAMYWYRQDPGQGLRLIYYSQIVNDFQKGDIAEGYSVSREKKESFPLTVTSAQKNPTAFYLCASSGRGPTEAFFGQGTRLTVV.

This chain uses TRBV5-1 with TRBJ2-1; D not resolved. V was shortened by 1 base and J by 8 bases, with 16 bases between the two germline ends. The CDR3 consists of 15 residues. Germline V gives CDR1 SGHRS, CDR2 YFSETQ. Here the CDR3 DNA reads TGCGCCAGCAGCTTGCTTCCCAGCAACGGGTATGAGCAGTTCTTC. It codes for CASSLLPSNGYEQFF.

The gene calls are TRBV27 and TRBJ2-7, with TRBD1 as a possible D gene (5 bases). With 5 bases removed from V and 1 base from J, the gap between germline ends came to 12 bases. Germline V gene data show CDR1 as MNHEY and CDR2 as SMNVEV (reference sequence). The CDR3 runs to 14 residues. CDR3 nucleotide sequence: TGTGCCAGCAGTCTCAGGACAAATTCCTACGAGCAGTACTTC. Translating it yields CASSLRTNSYEQYF.

The V call is TRBV5-5, the J call TRBJ1-2; 7 bases agree with TRBD1. The CDR3 is 15 amino acids. Unmatched junction bases numbered 8, after V lost 4 bases and J lost 2 bases. Germline-derived CDR1 and CDR2 are SGHKS and YYEKEE (reference sequence). CDR3 DNA: TGTGCCAGCAGCCCCGGGACAGTGCTAAACTATGGCTACACCTTC. It translates to CASSPGTVLNYGYTF.

V gene TRBV4-1 combines with J gene TRBJ1-3; perhaps TRBD1 as D (5 bases). This CDR3 is 18 amino acids long. Trimming left V 4 bases short and J 1 base short, with 20 bases between. Germline lookup yields CDR1 MGHRA and CDR2 YSYEKL. This CDR3 is CASSPPQRGGRSGNTIYF. The CDR3 DNA is TGCGCCAGCAGCCCGCCTCAACGGGGCGGGAGATCTGGAAACACCATATATTTT.

This rearrangement joins TRBV5-4 to TRBJ2-3; 7 bases match TRBD2. There are 15 residues in the CDR3. V was pared by 4 bases and J by 5 bases, with 10 bases of the junction left unmatched. Germline loops: CDR1 SGHNT, CDR2 YYREEE (reference sequence). CDR3 nucleotides: TGTGCCAGCAGCACGGGGGAGGGTTTTAGAGATACGCAGTATTTT. Amino acids: CASSTGEGFRDTQYF.

The gene calls are TRBV10-3 and TRBJ2-5; 7 bases are shared with TRBD2. The germline V gene has CDR1 ENHRY and CDR2 SYGVKD. J lost 3 bases, V lost 10 bases, and 8 bases had no gene match. This CDR3 comprises 13 residues. CDR3 protein: CATGLGLKETQYF. Written as DNA, the CDR3 is TGTGCCACCGGACTAGGGTTAAAAGAGACCCAGTACTTC.

The J gene is TRBJ2-1, the V gene TRBV6-1; 11 positions agree with TRBD2. V shed 1 base and J 9 bases; nucleotides not matched to a gene: 8. The germline V gene encodes CDR1 MNHNS and CDR2 SASEGT. This CDR3 is 16 amino acids long. CDR3 amino acids: CASSEGSGGGSGEQFF. CDR3 sequence (DNA): TGTGCCAGCAGTGAAGGTAGCGGGGGGGGTAGCGGTGAGCAGTTCTTC.

The J gene is TRBJ2-7, the V gene TRBV10-3; D not certain. The CDR3 covers 14 residues. The ends were cut back, 2 bases at V and 0 bases at J, with 8 bases in the middle. Germline V lookup: CDR1 ENHRY, CDR2 SYGVKD. The CDR3 coding sequence is TGTGCCATCAGTGAGCTCGCGAGCTCCTACGAGCAGTACTTC. Protein product: CAISELASSYEQYF.

A single count supports this clone. J is TRBJ1-2 and V is TRBV2; 7 bases are a match to TRBD1. Germline CDR1 and CDR2: SNHLY and FYNNEI. This CDR3 contains 13 residues. J lost 6 bases, V lost 6 bases, and 7 bases had no gene match. CDR3 residues: CASSATGVDGYTF. The CDR3 DNA reads as TGTGCCAGCAGCGCCACAGGGGTCGATGGCTACACCTTC.

The chain is built from TRBV5-4 and TRBJ1-1, with 7 bases identical to TRBD1. The CDR3 is made up of 16 amino acids. CDR1 and CDR2 (germline): SGHNT, YYREEE (reference sequence). The V segment lost 4 bases and the J segment 0 bases; nucleotides outside the gene matches: 9. The CDR3 DNA reads TGTGCCAGCAGCGCCGGGACAGCCCTTGTGAACACTGAAGCTTTCTTT. The encoded protein is CASSAGTALVNTEAFF.

This clone has a handful of counts. J is TRBJ2-1 and V is TRBV5-5; no clear D. CDR3 length: 15 residues. The V gene's germline CDR1 is SGHKS and CDR2 YYEKEE (reference sequence). Deletions cut 4 bases from V and 7 bases from J, with 18 bases between. CDR3 loop: CASSPAGVRWNEQFF. Here the CDR3 DNA reads TGTGCCAGCAGCCCCGCCGGAGTAAGGTGGAATGAGCAGTTCTTC.

The J gene is TRBJ1-6, the V gene TRBV2; weak D call: TRBD1 (6 bases). This CDR3 comprises 15 residues. The germline V gene has CDR1 SNHLY and CDR2 FYNNEI. Trimming took 2 bases from V and 10 from J, leaving 15 bases between them. The CDR3 DNA follows: TGTGCCAGCAGTGAACAGACAGGCGCCAACTCACCCCTCCACTTT. The encoded protein is CASSEQTGANSPLHF.